Listed below are T cell receptor beta chains from one sample, sequenced in a study of T cell responses to AZD1222 COVID-19 vaccine. Method: immunoSEQ multiplex PCR; TCRdb's copy keeps in-frame clones and lacks some. The sample has about 92,000 clones; 85% to 90% are singletons. The sample in question was peripheral blood, obtained on day 0 of AZD1222 vaccination. The source is an adult in good health. The CDR3 runs from the conserved cysteine through the conserved F or W. A D gene is named only where the DNA matches it firmly. Clone size is not always given. Where it is, it says once, few, many or a class for expanded clones.

clone_size j_call d_call v_call cdr3_nt cdr3_aa
- TRBJ2-2 TRBD1 TRBV10-3 TGTGCCATCAGTACGGACAGGGTCCCCGGGGAGCTGTTTTTT CAISTDRVPGELFF
- TRBJ1-2 - TRBV19 TGTGCCAGTAGTATAGTGAACAGGGAAATCTATGGCTACACCTTC CASSIVNREIYGYTF
- TRBJ1-1 - TRBV4-2 TGTGCCAGCAGCCAAGATGTAGGGGTAACTGAAGCTTTCTTT CASSQDVGVTEAFF
- TRBJ1-1 - TRBV3-1/TRBV3-2 TGTGCCAGCACCTCCGATGACGAGGGGACTGAAGCTTTCTTT CASTSDDEGTEAFF
- TRBJ1-1 - TRBV10-3 TGTGCCATCAGTGAGTCGATGGGGGCGGCTGAAGCTTTCTTT CAISESMGAAEAFF
- TRBJ2-7 TRBD2 TRBV4-3 TGCGCCAGCAGCGTTATGGCGGGAGAAGCCTACGAGCAGTACTTC CASSVMAGEAYEQYF
- TRBJ2-7 - TRBV21-1 TGTGCCAGCACTTCACGGGGGACTAGGTCCTACGAGCAGTACTTC CASTSRGTRSYEQYF
- TRBJ1-2 - TRBV6-5 TGTGCCATCAACCGTCCAGGGATCTATGGCTACACCTTC CAINRPGIYGYTF
- TRBJ2-5 - TRBV5-1 TGCGCCAGCAGTCAAAATTCAAAGACCCAGTACTTC CASSQNSKTQYF
- TRBJ1-2 - TRBV4-2 TGTGCCAGCAGCCAAAGCCAGAGAACTATAGGTGGCTACACCTTC CASSQSQRTIGGYTF
- TRBJ1-5 - TRBV28 TGTGCCAGCAGTTTTGCAGGATCGACGCAGCCCCAGCATTTT CASSFAGSTQPQHF
- TRBJ2-1 - TRBV5-1 TGCGCCAGCAGCTTGGGTGGAGGGAAAGGGGATGAGCAGTTCTTC CASSLGGGKGDEQFF
many TRBJ2-7 TRBD2 TRBV28 TGTGCCAGCAGTTTGGGGACTAGCGCAGAGTACGAGCAGTACTTC CASSLGTSAEYEQYF
- TRBJ1-1 - TRBV10-1 TGCGCCAGCAGACCAGAGAACACTGAAGCTTTCTTT CASRPENTEAFF
- TRBJ1-1 - TRBV25-1 TGTGCCACCACAAACCCGGGGGGGGGCAACACTGAAGCTTTCTTT CATTNPGGGNTEAFF
- TRBJ2-7 TRBD2 TRBV11-2 TGTGCCAGCAGCTTAGGAGCGGGAATTAGCTACGAGCAGTACTTC CASSLGAGISYEQYF